The 19 T cell receptor beta chains below all came from one sample that was sequenced in a study of blood T cell repertoires in COVID-19 (dated by TCRdb to about 2020). Libraries were made using the immunoSEQ multiplex PCR assay. TCRdb stores this immuneACCESS table with in-frame sequences only. Part of the clones is absent; in the studies checked, under half of the shortfall reflects unresolved V genes, and no reason is known for the rest. The sample profile shows 90,000 to 130,000 clones; less than 85% of them were found once. The top ten clones comprise about 3.7% of the sample. The specimen sequenced was peripheral blood. All receptors come from a woman aged 80 or over with acute or convalescent COVID-19.

This sequence joins TRBV19 and TRBJ1-1, with a tentative D call TRBD1 (5 bases). The V and J ends lost 6 bases and 4 bases respectively, with 15 bases between them. CDR3 length: 14 amino acids. Germline V gene lookup returns CDR1 LNHDA and CDR2 SQIVND (reference sequence). CDR3 sequence: CASRATGGATEAFF. The CDR3, as DNA: TGTGCCAGTAGGGCGACCGGCGGGGCCACTGAAGCTTTCTTT.

The chain carries TRBV6-5 and TRBJ2-7; 8 nucleotides align to TRBD2. The CDR3 is made up of 13 amino acids. Trimming removed 2 bases from V and 9 bases from J; junction bases left unmatched: 6. The germline V gene encodes CDR1 MNHEY and CDR2 SVGAGI. CDR3 DNA sequence: TGTGCCAGCAGTTACGGAGAGCGGGAGACGCAGTACTTC. This sequence encodes CASSYGERETQYF.

The V call is TRBV6-1, the J call TRBJ2-1; TRBD1 might be the D (5 bases). This CDR3 has 15 amino acids. Germline CDR1 reads MNHNS; CDR2 reads SASEGT. V was clipped by 1 base and J by 6 bases, with 13 bases between them. CDR3 in DNA: TGTGCCAGCAGTGAAGGCGCACAGGTCCGCAATGAGCAGTTCTTC. Translation: CASSEGAQVRNEQFF.

V is TRBV7-6 and J is TRBJ2-1, with D possibly matching TRBD2 (6 bases). Trimming took 4 bases from V and 4 from J, leaving 11 bases between them. Germline V gene data show CDR1 as SGHVS and CDR2 as FNYEAQ. The CDR3 contains 14 residues. CDR3 sequence reads: CASSSAGVYNEQFF. The CDR3 DNA is TGTGCCAGCAGCTCAGCGGGCGTTTACAATGAGCAGTTCTTC.

This CDR3 is CASSRLGQGSYNEQFF. The DNA of the CDR3 is TGTGCCAGCAGCCGCCTGGGACAGGGCTCCTACAATGAGCAGTTCTTC. The chain links TRBV7-2 to TRBJ2-1; 9 bases agree with TRBD1. Germline V gives CDR1 SGHTA, CDR2 FQGNSA. Losses at the gene ends were 5 bases for V and 0 bases for J; bases not matched to a gene: 5. CDR3 size: 16 residues.

This clone came up a few times. The chain links TRBV29-1 to TRBJ2-7, with 7 bases matching TRBD1. Unmatched junction bases numbered 8, after V lost 4 bases and J lost 2 bases. The CDR3 has 14 residues. The germline gives CDR1 SQVTM, CDR2 ANQGSEA. The CDR3 spells CSVGEGTVTYEQYF. The CDR3 nucleotides are TGCAGCGTTGGAGAGGGGACAGTAACCTACGAGCAGTACTTC.

The rearrangement links TRBV6-5 to TRBJ2-3, with no clear D. Germline loops: CDR1 MNHEY, CDR2 SVGAGI. Trimming cost V 7 bases and J 1 base, with 9 bases left between them. This CDR3 contains 13 residues. The CDR3 nucleotides read TGTGCCAGCACGCCCACTGGCACAGATACGCAGTATTTT. It yields the protein CASTPTGTDTQYF.

The genes are TRBV19 and TRBJ1-1, with 8 positions matching TRBD1. The germline gives CDR1 LNHDA, CDR2 SQIVND (reference sequence). V lost 4 bases and J lost 4; bases outside the gene matches: 8. This CDR3 is 15 amino acids long. In nucleotides, the CDR3 is TGTGCCAGTAGTAACCAGGGGGCGACGGGCACTGAAGCTTTCTTT. This codes for CASSNQGATGTEAFF.

In its sample, this clone was seen a few times. The chain links TRBV19 to TRBJ2-7, with 14 bases matching TRBD2. Germline values: CDR1 LNHDA, CDR2 SQIVND (reference sequence). The CDR3 spans 16 residues. V shed 3 bases, J shed 1 base, and the junction held 2 bases outside the gene matches. CDR3 coding DNA: TGTGCCAGTAGTATGACTAGCGGGGGGGAATCCTACGAGCAGTACTTC. Amino acid sequence: CASSMTSGGESYEQYF.

V gene TRBV27 combines with J gene TRBJ1-6; D remains unclear. Trimming left V 2 bases short and J 9 bases short, with 8 bases between. The CDR3 is made up of 13 amino acids. Germline CDR1 reads MNHEY; CDR2 reads SMNVEV (reference sequence). CDR3 DNA sequence: TGTGCCAGCAGTTTACCCTCCCTTTCACCCCTCCACTTT. Protein: CASSLPSLSPLHF.

The chain carries TRBV2 and TRBJ2-2; TRBD1 aligns across 10 bases. From germline, CDR1 is SNHLY and CDR2 FYNNEI. V lost 5 bases to trimming and J lost 6 bases; unmatched junction nucleotides: 3. The CDR3 is 14 amino acids. CDR3 loop: CASSPGQGAGELFF. The CDR3 DNA reads as TGTGCCAGCAGTCCAGGACAGGGGGCCGGGGAGCTGTTTTTT.

The J gene is TRBJ2-5, the V gene TRBV2; D is unresolved. The V gene's germline CDR1 is SNHLY and CDR2 FYNNEI. Trimming took 8 bases from V and 2 from J, leaving 15 bases between them. The CDR3 has 14 amino acids. The CDR3 here is CASVMVTVQETQYF. DNA for the CDR3: TGTGCCAGCGTTATGGTTACGGTACAAGAGACCCAGTACTTC.

The chain recombines TRBV6-4 with TRBJ1-3, with a weak D call TRBD1 (6 bases). Germline V CDR1 and CDR2: MRHNA, SNTAGT. This CDR3 comprises 15 residues. The germline V and J ends were trimmed by 4 bases and 1 base, with 11 bases remaining between them. The CDR3 protein is CASSGGTGSGNTIYF. CDR3 coding DNA: TGTGCCAGCAGTGGGGGTACAGGGTCTGGAAACACCATATATTTT.

This chain uses TRBV27 with TRBJ1-2, with a tentative D call TRBD1 (5 bases). This CDR3 is 11 amino acids long. The germline V gene encodes CDR1 MNHEY and CDR2 SMNVEV (reference sequence). Trimming took off 5 bases at V and 8 bases at J, with 9 bases between the two ends. The CDR3 here is CASSQGIGYTF. CDR3 sequence (DNA): TGTGCCAGCAGTCAGGGAATCGGCTACACCTTC.

CDR3 in amino acids: CASSQDTLPAYEQYF. CDR3 coding DNA: TGTGCCAGCAGCCAAGATACACTACCCGCCTACGAGCAGTACTTC. The J gene is TRBJ2-7, the V gene TRBV3-1 (or the pseudogene TRBV3-2); D call uncertain. CDR3 size: 15 residues. Germline CDR1 is LGHDT and CDR2 is YNNKEL (reference sequence). V was shortened by 0 bases and J by 2 bases, with 11 bases between the two germline ends.

This chain uses TRBV9 with TRBJ1-2; 7 bases align to TRBD1. V gave up 0 bases and J gave up 8 bases; unmatched junction bases: 4. The CDR3 is 13 residues long. Germline CDR1 is SGDLS and CDR2 is YYNGEE. CDR3 protein: CASSVGQTGGYTF. For the CDR3, the DNA is TGTGCCAGCAGCGTAGGACAGACAGGGGGCTACACCTTC. The variable domain in full, with the rest retrieved from reference TRBV9 and TRBJ1-2, is DSGVTQTPKHLITATGQRVTLRCSPRSGDLSVYWYQQSLDQGLQFLIQYYNGEERAKGNILERFSAQQFPDLHSELNLSSLELGDSALYFCASSVGQTGGYTFGSGTRLTVV.

The rearrangement links TRBV5-4 to TRBJ1-6; tentatively, D is TRBD1 (5 bases). The germline gives CDR1 SGHNT, CDR2 YYREEE (reference sequence). V lost 1 base and J lost 6, with 14 bases in between. The CDR3 has 16 residues. CDR3: CASSLRLGDFNSPLHF. The CDR3 nucleotides are TGTGCCAGCAGCTTGCGCCTAGGGGATTTTAATTCACCCCTCCACTTT.

This chain joins TRBV7-2 and TRBJ1-5; TRBD1 matches at 10 bases. Germline V gene lookup returns CDR1 SGHTA and CDR2 FQGNSA. The J segment lost 0 bases and the V segment lost 5 bases, leaving 10 bases of the junction unmatched. The CDR3 has 18 residues. The CDR3 sequence is CASSNGGTGAYSNQPQHF. DNA for the CDR3: TGTGCCAGCAGCAATGGGGGGACAGGGGCCTATAGCAATCAGCCCCAGCATTTT.

This chain links TRBV5-1 with TRBJ2-7; 9 bases are shared with TRBD1. With 3 bases clipped from V and 1 base from J, the junction kept 14 bases outside the gene matches. The germline CDR1 and CDR2 sequences are SGHRS and YFSETQ. CDR3 size: 18 residues. In nucleotides, the CDR3 is TGCGCCAGCAGCTCCGGTCTACCCGGGACAGGGTTGTCCTACGAGCAGTACTTC. As protein: CASSSGLPGTGLSYEQYF. Supplemented by reference TRBV5-1 and TRBJ2-7, the full variable domain reads KAGVTQTPRYLIKTRGQQVTLSCSPISGHRSVSWYQQTPGQGLQFLFEYFSETQRNKGNFPGRFSGRQFSNSRSEMNVSTLELGDSALYLCASSSGLPGTGLSYEQYFGPGTRLTVT.